Listed here are 9 T cell receptor beta chains from one sample, sequenced in a study of T cell responses to AZD1222 COVID-19 vaccine. Measured with immunoSEQ multiplex PCR; TCRdb has only the in-frame clones, and not every one. The table has over 100,000 clones, roughly 89% seen once. The source was peripheral blood, collected on day 0 of AZD1222 vaccination. These receptors were obtained from an adult in good health.

The chain is built from TRBV11-2 and TRBJ2-3; D unclear. V gave up 5 bases and J gave up 5 bases, with 11 bases separating them. Germline V gene data show CDR1 as SGHAT and CDR2 as FQNNGV. The length of the CDR3 is 13 residues. The CDR3 nucleotides are TGTGCCAGCAGCCCTAGGACCGGAGATACGCAGTATTTT. This sequence encodes CASSPRTGDTQYF. The whole variable domain, filled in from reference TRBV11-2 and TRBJ2-3, reads EAGVAQSPRYKIIEKRQSVAFWCNPISGHATLYWYQQILGQGPKLLIQFQNNGVVDDSQLPKDRFSAERLKGVDSTLKIQPAKLEDSAVYLCASSPRTGDTQYFGPGTRLTVL.

This chain links TRBV30 with TRBJ1-1; no clear D gene. Per germline, CDR1 GTSNPN and CDR2 SVGIG (reference sequence). V gave up 2 bases and J gave up 7 bases, with 8 bases separating them. This CDR3 spans 11 amino acids. Here the CDR3 DNA reads TGTGCCTGGAGTTTGGTACGTGAAGCTTTCTTT. It encodes CAWSLVREAFF.

This clone appeared many times. DNA for the CDR3: TGTGCCAGTAGTATGGGCTTGACCCAGTACTTC. It is translated as CASSMGLTQYF. The gene calls are TRBV19 and TRBJ2-5; D uncertain. V gave up 3 bases and J gave up 7 bases, with 6 bases separating them. Germline V gene sequence: CDR1 LNHDA, CDR2 SQIVND (reference sequence). The CDR3 contains 11 residues.

The CDR3 coding sequence is TGTGCCAGCAGCCAACCGCAAACAGGGCCGGGTTCACCCCTCCACTTT. This gives the protein CASSQPQTGPGSPLHF. The V call is TRBV7-8, the J call TRBJ1-6; D is possibly TRBD1 (6 bases). Looked up from germline, CDR1 is SGHVS and CDR2 is FQNEAQ. Deletions cut 5 bases from V and 9 bases from J, with 20 bases between. This CDR3 contains 16 residues.

A single count supports this clone. The V call is TRBV3-1 (or the pseudogene TRBV3-2), the J call TRBJ2-1; D not certain. Trimming took 2 bases from V and 6 from J, leaving 5 bases between them. The CDR3 loop spans 12 amino acids. Germline loops: CDR1 LGHDT, CDR2 YNNKEL (reference sequence). CDR3 bases: TGTGCCAGCAGCCAAACCCCCAATGAGCAGTTCTTC. Translated, it gives CASSQTPNEQFF.

The V call is TRBV3-1 (or the pseudogene TRBV3-2), the J call TRBJ1-5, with D unresolved. Germline values: CDR1 LGHDT, CDR2 YNNKEL (reference sequence). Trimming took 4 bases from V and 0 from J, leaving 22 bases between them. CDR3 length: 19 amino acids. The CDR3 protein is CASSPSIVSSGYSNQPQHF. The CDR3 DNA is TGTGCCAGCAGCCCCTCAATTGTAAGTTCAGGTTATAGCAATCAGCCCCAGCATTTT.

The chain couples TRBV15 to TRBJ1-4; no firm D call. This CDR3 is built from 14 residues. Germline V gives CDR1 LNHNV, CDR2 YYDKDF (reference sequence). Trimming shortened V by 5 bases and J by 5 bases, and 12 bases separated the two germline ends. The CDR3 bases are TGTGCCACCAGCGTGCCCGGGATGAATGAAAAACTGTTTTTT. Amino acids: CATSVPGMNEKLFF.

This chain uses TRBV10-1 with TRBJ1-6; D gene unclear. Trimming took off 3 bases at V and 10 bases at J, with 10 bases between the two ends. From germline, CDR1 is WNHNN and CDR2 SYGVQD (reference sequence). This CDR3 region has 13 residues. The CDR3 loop reads CASSEGLKSPLHF. CDR3 in DNA: TGCGCCAGCAGTGAAGGGCTGAAATCACCCCTCCACTTT.

The V call is TRBV3-1 (or the pseudogene TRBV3-2), the J call TRBJ1-5; no clear D. The CDR3 covers 15 residues. V lost 3 bases to trimming and J lost 3 bases, with 12 bases between them. CDR1 is LGHDT and CDR2 is YNNKEL in the germline V gene (reference sequence). Here the CDR3 reads CASSQEISHNQPQHF. CDR3 nucleotide sequence: TGTGCCAGCAGCCAGGAAATCAGCCACAATCAGCCCCAGCATTTT.